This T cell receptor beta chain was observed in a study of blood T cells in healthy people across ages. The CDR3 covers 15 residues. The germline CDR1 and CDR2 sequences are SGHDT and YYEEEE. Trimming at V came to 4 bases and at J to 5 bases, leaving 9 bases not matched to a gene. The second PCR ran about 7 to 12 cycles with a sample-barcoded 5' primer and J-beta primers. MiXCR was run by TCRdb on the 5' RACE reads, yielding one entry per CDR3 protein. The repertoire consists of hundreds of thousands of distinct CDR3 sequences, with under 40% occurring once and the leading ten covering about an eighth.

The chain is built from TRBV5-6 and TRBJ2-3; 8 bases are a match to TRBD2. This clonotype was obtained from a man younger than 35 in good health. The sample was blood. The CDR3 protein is CASSPSAGGLDTQYF. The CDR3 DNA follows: TGTGCCAGCAGCCCCTCGGCGGGGGGCCTAGATACGCAGTATTTT.